The T cell receptor beta chain under discussion was sequenced for a study of human T cells and chemical hapten exposure. The wider study: The patients were mostly female; they had alopecia areata, totalis or universalis.

MiXCR, run by TCRdb on the RACE reads, gives a single entry per CDR3 protein. This repertoire shows approximately 77,000 distinct CDR3 sequences, 7% to 8% found once; its top ten account for around 1.5%. Time point in this sample: patch test 1, 2 weeks after DPC sensitization. As for treatment: therapeutic diphenylcyclopropenone sensitization with weekly scalp DPC. This clonotype was found many times. This CDR3 comprises 13 residues. The germline CDR1 and CDR2 sequences are SGHTA and FQGNSA. Trimming removed 4 bases from V and 7 bases from J, with 11 bases in between. The chain carries TRBV7-2 and TRBJ1-5; D unclear. The sample was whole blood, taken in connection with sensitization to the hapten diphenylcyclopropenone (DPC). The clonotype originates from a woman in her 30s with alopecia areata. Some clones in this sample may be carry-over from other donors' samples. The CDR3 nucleotides read TGTGCCAGCAGCTCCCTTCATGGACAGCCCCAGCATTTT. Translated: CASSSLHGQPQHF.